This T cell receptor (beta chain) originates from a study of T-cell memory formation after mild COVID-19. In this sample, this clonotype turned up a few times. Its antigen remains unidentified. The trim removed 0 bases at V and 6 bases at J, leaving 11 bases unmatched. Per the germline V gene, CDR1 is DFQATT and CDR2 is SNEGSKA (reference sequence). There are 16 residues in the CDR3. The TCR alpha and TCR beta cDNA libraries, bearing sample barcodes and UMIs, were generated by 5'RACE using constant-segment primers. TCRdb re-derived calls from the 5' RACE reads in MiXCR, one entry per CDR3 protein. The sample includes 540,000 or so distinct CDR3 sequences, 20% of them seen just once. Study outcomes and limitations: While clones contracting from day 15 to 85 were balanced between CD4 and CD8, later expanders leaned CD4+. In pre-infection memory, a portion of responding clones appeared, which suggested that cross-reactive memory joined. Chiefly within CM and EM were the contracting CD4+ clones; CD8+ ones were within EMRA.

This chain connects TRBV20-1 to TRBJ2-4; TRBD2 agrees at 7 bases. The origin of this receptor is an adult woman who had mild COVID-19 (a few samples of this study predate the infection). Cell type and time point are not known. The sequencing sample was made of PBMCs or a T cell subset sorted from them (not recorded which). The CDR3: CSARDPRGSVGNIQYF. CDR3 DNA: TGCAGTGCTAGAGATCCTCGCGGGAGCGTAGGAAACATTCAGTACTTC.